The sequence of this T cell receptor beta chain was determined in a study of blood T cells in healthy people across ages. Study findings and constraints: Both higher diversity and more naive CD4+ cells marked long-lived donors when set against aged donors. PBMCs left unsorted prevented a conclusive naive versus antigen-experienced comparison.

The use of a sample-barcoded 5' primer and a J-beta primer mix characterized a second PCR of roughly 7 to 11 cycles. MiXCR was run by TCRdb on the 5' RACE reads, yielding one entry per CDR3 protein. The data contain under 1,000,000 distinct CDR3 sequences, 30% to 45% of them seen just once; the ten biggest clones take up under 15%. As for this clonotype: Its antigen is undetermined.

Germline V gene data show CDR1 as MNHNY and CDR2 as SVGAGI (reference sequence). Trimming removed 6 bases from V and 4 bases from J; junction bases left unmatched: 2. The CDR3 consists of 13 residues. V usage is TRBV6-6 and J usage is TRBJ2-5; 10 bases are shared with TRBD2. Source material: blood. The receptor's source is a young man in good health. CDR3 in amino acids: CASRAGGIETQYF. CDR3 DNA: TGTGCCAGCAGAGCGGGGGGGATAGAGACCCAGTACTTC.